These 5 T cell receptor beta chains originate from one sample sequenced in a study of glioma-infiltrating T cells. Amplification of TCR alpha and beta CDR3 regions from RNA used iRepertoire nested multiplex PCR. MiXCR, run by TCRdb on the multiplex PCR reads, gives a single entry per CDR3 protein. The table includes roughly 350,000 distinct CDR3 sequences, 41% detected once. Sequenced: glioma tissue, nonneoplastic brain tissue, or PBMCs (not recorded which). These receptor sequences come from a human donor with low-grade glioma or glioblastoma, undergoing nonglioma brain surgery, or in good health (not recorded which).

This clonotype was seen more than once but under ten times. The chain employs TRBV10-3 and TRBJ2-3; no clear D gene. Germline V gene lookup returns CDR1 ENHRY and CDR2 SYGVKD. The CDR3 is made up of 14 amino acids. The V end lost 4 bases, the J end lost 0 bases, and 8 bases lay between the germline ends. The CDR3 here is CAISGLVSTDTQYF. The CDR3, as DNA: TGTGCCATCAGTGGACTCGTTAGCACAGATACGCAGTATTTT.

The rearrangement links TRBV11-2 to TRBJ1-2; D is uncertain. The CDR3 sequence is 15 residues long. CDR1 SGHAT and CDR2 FQNNGV come from the germline V gene. Trimming pared 3 bases from V and 0 bases from J, leaving 11 bases between. The CDR3 DNA follows: TGTGCCAGCAGCTTGATTCGAGACACTAACTATGGCTACACCTTC. It translates to CASSLIRDTNYGYTF.

This clonotype was found a few times. The chain combines TRBV4-1 with TRBJ2-7, with D possibly being TRBD1 or TRBD2 (5 bases each). Germline CDR1 is MGHRA and CDR2 is YSYEKL. The CDR3 is made up of 16 amino acids. Trimming pared 0 bases from V and 4 bases from J, leaving 16 bases between. The CDR3 nucleotides are TGCGCCAGCAGCCAAGAAAGCGGCTGGGGGAAATACGAGCAGTACTTC. Its translation: CASSQESGWGKYEQYF.

The V call is TRBV7-2, the J call TRBJ2-1, with 8 positions matching TRBD2. This CDR3 contains 16 residues. V lost 5 bases and J lost 7; bases outside the gene matches: 13. CDR1 is SGHTA and CDR2 is FQGNSA in the germline V gene. CDR3 bases: TGTGCCAGCAGCCAAGCTCTACCGGGAGGGGGGAATGAGCAGTTCTTC. It specifies CASSQALPGGGNEQFF.

The chain joins TRBV5-1 to TRBJ2-1, with TRBD2 matching 8 bases. V was pared by 0 bases and J by 0 bases, with 2 bases of the junction left unmatched. The CDR3 loop spans 16 amino acids. Germline V gene lookup returns CDR1 SGHRS and CDR2 YFSETQ. In DNA, the CDR3 is TGCGCCAGCAGCTTGGGTAGCGGGGACTCCTACAATGAGCAGTTCTTC. Amino acids: CASSLGSGDSYNEQFF.